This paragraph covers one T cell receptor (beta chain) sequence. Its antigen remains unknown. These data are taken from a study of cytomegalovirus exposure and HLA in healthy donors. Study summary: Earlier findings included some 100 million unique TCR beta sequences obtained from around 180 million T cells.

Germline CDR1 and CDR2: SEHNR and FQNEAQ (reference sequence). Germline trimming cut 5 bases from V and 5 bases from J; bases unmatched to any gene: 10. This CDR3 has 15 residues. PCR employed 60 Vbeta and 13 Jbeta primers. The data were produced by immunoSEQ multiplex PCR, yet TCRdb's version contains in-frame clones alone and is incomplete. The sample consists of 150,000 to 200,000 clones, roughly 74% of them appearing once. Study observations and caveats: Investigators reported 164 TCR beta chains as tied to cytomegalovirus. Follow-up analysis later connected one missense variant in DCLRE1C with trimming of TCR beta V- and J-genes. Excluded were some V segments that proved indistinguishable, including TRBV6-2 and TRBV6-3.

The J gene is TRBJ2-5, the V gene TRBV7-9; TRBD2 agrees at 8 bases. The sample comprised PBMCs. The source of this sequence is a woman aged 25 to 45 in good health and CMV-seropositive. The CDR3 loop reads CASSRGTSNKETQYF. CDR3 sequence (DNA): TGTGCCAGCAGCCGGGGGACTAGTAATAAGGAGACCCAGTACTTC.